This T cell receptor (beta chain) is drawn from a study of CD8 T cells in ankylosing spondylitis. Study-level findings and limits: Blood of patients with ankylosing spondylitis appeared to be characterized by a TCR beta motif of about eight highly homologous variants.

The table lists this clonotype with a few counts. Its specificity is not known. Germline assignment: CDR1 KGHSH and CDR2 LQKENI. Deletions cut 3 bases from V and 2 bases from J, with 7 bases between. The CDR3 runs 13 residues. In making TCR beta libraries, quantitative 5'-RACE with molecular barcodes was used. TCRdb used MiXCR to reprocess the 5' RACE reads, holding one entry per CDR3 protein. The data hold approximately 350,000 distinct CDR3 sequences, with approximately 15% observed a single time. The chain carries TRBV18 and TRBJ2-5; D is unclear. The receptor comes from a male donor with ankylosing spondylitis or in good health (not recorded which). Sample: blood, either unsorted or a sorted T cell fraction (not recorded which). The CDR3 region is CASSPNHQETQYF. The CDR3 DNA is TGTGCCAGCTCACCCAACCATCAAGAGACCCAGTACTTC.